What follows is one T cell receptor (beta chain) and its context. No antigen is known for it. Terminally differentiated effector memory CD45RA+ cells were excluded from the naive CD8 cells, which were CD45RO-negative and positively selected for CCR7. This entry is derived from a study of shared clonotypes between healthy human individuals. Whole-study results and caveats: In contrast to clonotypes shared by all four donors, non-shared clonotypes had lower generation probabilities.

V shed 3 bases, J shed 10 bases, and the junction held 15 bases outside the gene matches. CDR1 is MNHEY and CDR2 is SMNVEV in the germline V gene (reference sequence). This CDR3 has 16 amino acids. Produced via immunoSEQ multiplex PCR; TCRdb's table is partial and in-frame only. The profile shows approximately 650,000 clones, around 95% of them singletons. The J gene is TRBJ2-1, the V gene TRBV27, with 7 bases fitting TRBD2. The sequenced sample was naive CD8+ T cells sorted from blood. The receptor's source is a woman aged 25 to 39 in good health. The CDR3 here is CASSFMVAGAHLEQFF. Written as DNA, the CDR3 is TGTGCCAGCAGTTTTATGGTCGCGGGAGCCCACCTCGAGCAGTTCTTC.